These T cell receptor beta chains were read from a single sample in a study of blood T cell repertoires in COVID-19. Sequencing was performed with immunoSEQ multiplex PCR; in TCRdb, only in-frame clones are kept and a portion is missing. The sample has roughly 300,000 clones, approximately 90% seen once. The source material was PBMCs or T cells enriched from blood (not recorded which). The receptors stem from a woman between 25 and 40 years old who had recovered from COVID-19. Each CDR3 is given with its conserved first and last residue. D genes are given only for firm matches. Not all rows give a size; the values are once, few, many and, for expanded clones, a class.

J gene	clone size	D gene	V gene	CDR3 DNA	CDR3 protein
TRBJ1-2	.	.	TRBV18	TGTGCCAGCTCTAGCGAGGTTGACTATGGCTACACCTTC	CASSSEVDYGYTF
TRBJ1-2	once	TRBD1	TRBV5-1	TGCGCCAGCAGCACGACAGGGGACTATGGCTACACCTTC	CASSTTGDYGYTF
TRBJ1-2	.	TRBD1	TRBV6-4	TGTGCCAGCAGTGATACGGGACAGAGTTACTATGGCTACACCTTC	CASSDTGQSYYGYTF
TRBJ1-4	once	.	TRBV20-1	TGCAGTGCTAGTTTACCAGTTGCAACTAATGAAAAACTGTTTTTT	CSASLPVATNEKLFF
TRBJ1-2	.	TRBD1	TRBV5-4	TGTGCCAGCAGGAGAGACAGGGGGCGATCTGACTATGGCTACACCTTC	CASRRDRGRSDYGYTF
TRBJ2-3	.	TRBD2	TRBV24-1	TGTGCCACCAGTGCGCGGGGGGGGGCAGATACGCAGTATTTT	CATSARGGADTQYF
TRBJ1-5	.	.	TRBV27	TGTGCCAGCAGTCAAAGACCGGGAGCAAATCGGCCCCAGCATTTT	CASSQRPGANRPQHF
TRBJ2-4	.	.	TRBV3-1/TRBV3-2	TGTGCCAGCAGCCAAGGGGCTAAAAACATTCAGTACTTC	CASSQGAKNIQYF
TRBJ1-2	few	TRBD1	TRBV18	TGTGCCAGCTCCCCCGGGACAGGGGTGTCCTACACCTTC	CASSPGTGVSYTF
TRBJ1-3	.	.	TRBV5-1	TGCGCCAGCAGCTTGGGTTCCCCGGGCTCTGGAAACACCATATATTTT	CASSLGSPGSGNTIYF
TRBJ1-6	.	TRBD1	TRBV3-1/TRBV3-2	TGTGCCAGCAGCCAAGGTTGGGGACAGGGGCCCAATTTTACACCCCTCCACTTT	CASSQGWGQGPNFTPLHF
TRBJ1-6	.	.	TRBV20-1	TGCAGTGCTAGTGACACAGGGATTCGTAGTTCACCCCTCCACTTT	CSASDTGIRSSPLHF
TRBJ1-5	.	.	TRBV2	TGTGCCAGCAGTGAGGGGCATAGCATTGGAAATCAGCCCCAGCATTTT	CASSEGHSIGNQPQHF
TRBJ2-3	.	.	TRBV6-2/TRBV6-3	TGTGCCAGCAGTTACGCTAGCGAAAGCACAGATACGCAGTATTTT	CASSYASESTDTQYF
TRBJ2-1	.	TRBD1	TRBV5-8	TGTGCCAGCAGCTTGCCCGGGACAGGGTACAATGAGCAGTTCTTC	CASSLPGTGYNEQFF
TRBJ2-3	once	TRBD2	TRBV30	TGTGCCTGGAGTATCAAGAGCGGGGGCACAGATACGCAGTATTTT	CAWSIKSGGTDTQYF
TRBJ1-6	.	.	TRBV7-2	TGTGCCAGCAGCTTATCCCCCCAGAGGAGGGCACTAACCTCACCCCTCCACTTT	CASSLSPQRRALTSPLHF
TRBJ1-5	.	TRBD1	TRBV5-4	TGTGCCAGCAGCCCGGACAGGGGGCCCCTTACGGCCCAGCATTTT	CASSPDRGPLTAQHF
TRBJ1-5	.	.	TRBV18	TGTGCCAGCTCACCTTCCGGGACACCCGGCAATCAGCCCCAGCATTTT	CASSPSGTPGNQPQHF
TRBJ1-1	.	.	TRBV27	TGTGCCAGCAGTGACGTCAGGGGGAACACTGAAGCTTTCTTT	CASSDVRGNTEAFF
TRBJ2-2	.	TRBD2	TRBV5-4	TGTGCCAGCAGCTACGGACTAGCGGCGAACACCGGGGAGCTGTTTTTT	CASSYGLAANTGELFF
TRBJ2-7	few	.	TRBV6-1	TGTGCCAGCAGTGATGGATCCGGGACACTCCACGAGCAGTACTTC	CASSDGSGTLHEQYF
TRBJ2-1	.	TRBD2	TRBV7-3	TGTGCCAGCAGCTCCCCAAATGGGACTAGCGGGGGGAGGTGGGATGAGCAGTTCTTC	CASSSPNGTSGGRWDEQFF
TRBJ2-2	.	TRBD2	TRBV3-1/TRBV3-2	TGTGCCAGCAGCCAAGATCAACGAGCGGGGGCCGGGGAGCTGTTTTTT	CASSQDQRAGAGELFF
TRBJ2-7	.	TRBD1	TRBV9	TGTGCCAGCAGCGCCTCCGGGACAGGGTTTTACGAGCAGTACTTC	CASSASGTGFYEQYF
TRBJ1-1	.	TRBD1	TRBV27	TGTGCCAGCAGTTTACGCGGCCGGAACAGGGGGAACACTGAAGCTTTCTTT	CASSLRGRNRGNTEAFF
TRBJ1-2	few	.	TRBV19	TGTGCCAGTAGTATAGTGGCGGATCGAATTTATGGCTACACCTTC	CASSIVADRIYGYTF
TRBJ1-2	.	.	TRBV19	TGTGCCAGTACCAAAACAGGGAATAACTATGGCTACACCTTC	CASTKTGNNYGYTF
TRBJ2-3	.	.	TRBV29-1	TGCAGCGTCCACCAGTGGGGCCCAGATACGCAGTATTTT	CSVHQWGPDTQYF
TRBJ2-7	.	TRBD2	TRBV6-2/TRBV6-3	TGTGCCAGCAGCGGGACTAGCGGGACCTACGAGCAGTACTTC	CASSGTSGTYEQYF
TRBJ1-1	.	TRBD1	TRBV10-1	TGCGCCAGCAGTGAGTCTGGTGCAGGGGGTCTCGCTTTCTTT	CASSESGAGGLAFF
TRBJ1-3	.	.	TRBV5-1	TGCGCCAGCAGCGTGACAGGACTCTCTGGAAACACCATATATTTT	CASSVTGLSGNTIYF
TRBJ1-2	.	.	TRBV12-3/TRBV12-4	TGTGCCAGCAGTTTTGGAGGGGATGGCTACACCTTC	CASSFGGDGYTF
TRBJ1-3	few	.	TRBV7-9	TGTGCCAGCAGCGACCAACCTGGCAGGGGAAGAAACACCATATATTTT	CASSDQPGRGRNTIYF
TRBJ2-1	.	.	TRBV4-1	TGCGCCAGCAGCCAAGATGGGTTCAGGTCTGGATTCGGCAATGAGCAGTTCTTC	CASSQDGFRSGFGNEQFF
TRBJ2-5	.	TRBD1	TRBV7-2	TGTGCCAGCAGCCCCCGACAGGGGCTAGGAGAGACCCAGTACTTC	CASSPRQGLGETQYF
TRBJ2-3	.	.	TRBV12-5	TGTGCTAGTGGTCGGGCGGGAGATACGCAGTATTTT	CASGRAGDTQYF
TRBJ2-1	.	.	TRBV30	TGTGCCTGGAGTGTAAGCCAGGCCTACAATGAGCAGTTCTTC	CAWSVSQAYNEQFF
TRBJ2-3	.	TRBD1	TRBV5-1	TGCGCCAGCAGTCCCCGACAGGGGGATACGCAGTATTTT	CASSPRQGDTQYF
TRBJ1-5	.	.	TRBV2	TGTGCCAGCAGGGGGGGTGGTCAGCCCCAGCATTTT	CASRGGGQPQHF
TRBJ2-1	.	TRBD2	TRBV7-3	TGTGCCAGCAGCTCCCTCTCCTGGACTAGCTTTAGCTCCTACAATGAGCAGTTCTTC	CASSSLSWTSFSSYNEQFF
TRBJ1-6	.	.	TRBV2	TGTGCCAGCAGTGTGGTGGGGAGGGGATCACCCCTCCACTTT	CASSVVGRGSPLHF
TRBJ2-7	.	.	TRBV5-5	TGTGCCAGCAGCCCGGGCCTCGGGGTCTACGAGCAGTACTTC	CASSPGLGVYEQYF
TRBJ2-7	.	.	TRBV5-1	TGCGCCAGCAGCCCTGGACACCCAGAGCAGTACTTC	CASSPGHPEQYF
TRBJ2-1	once	TRBD2	TRBV5-1	TGCGCCAGCAAGCTCGGGACTACCGACAATGAGCAGTTCTTC	CASKLGTTDNEQFF
TRBJ1-1	.	.	TRBV5-1	TGCGCCAGCAGCTTGGTTAGGGGGGGAGGCCCCTCTAACACTGAAGCTTTCTTT	CASSLVRGGGPSNTEAFF